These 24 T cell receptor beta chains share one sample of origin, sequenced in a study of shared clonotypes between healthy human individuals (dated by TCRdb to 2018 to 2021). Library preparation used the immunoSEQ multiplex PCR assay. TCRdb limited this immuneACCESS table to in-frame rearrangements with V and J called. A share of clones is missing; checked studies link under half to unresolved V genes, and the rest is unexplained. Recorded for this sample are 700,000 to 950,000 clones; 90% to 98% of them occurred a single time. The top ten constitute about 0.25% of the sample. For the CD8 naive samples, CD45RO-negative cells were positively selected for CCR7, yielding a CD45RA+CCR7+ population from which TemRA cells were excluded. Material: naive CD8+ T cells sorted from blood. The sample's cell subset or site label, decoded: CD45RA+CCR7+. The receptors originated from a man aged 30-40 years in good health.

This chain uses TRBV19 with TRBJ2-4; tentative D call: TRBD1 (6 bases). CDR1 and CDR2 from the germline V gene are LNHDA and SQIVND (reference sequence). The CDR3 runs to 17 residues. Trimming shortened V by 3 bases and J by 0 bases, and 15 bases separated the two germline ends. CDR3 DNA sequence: TGTGCCAGTAGTATTCAGACAGGTGGGATAGCCAAAAACATTCAGTACTTC. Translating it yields CASSIQTGGIAKNIQYF.

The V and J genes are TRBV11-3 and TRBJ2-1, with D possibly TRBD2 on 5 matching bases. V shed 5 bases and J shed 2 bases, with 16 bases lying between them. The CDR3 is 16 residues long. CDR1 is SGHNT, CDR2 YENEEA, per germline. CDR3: CASSPFPVATYNEQFF. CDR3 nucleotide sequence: TGTGCCAGCAGCCCTTTTCCTGTAGCGACCTACAATGAGCAGTTCTTC.

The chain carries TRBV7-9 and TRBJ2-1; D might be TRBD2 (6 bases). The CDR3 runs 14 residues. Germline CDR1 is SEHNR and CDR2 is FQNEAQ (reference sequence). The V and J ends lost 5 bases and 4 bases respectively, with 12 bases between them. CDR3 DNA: TGTGCCAGCAGCCCCGGGAGCGGATACAATGAGCAGTTCTTC. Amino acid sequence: CASSPGSGYNEQFF.

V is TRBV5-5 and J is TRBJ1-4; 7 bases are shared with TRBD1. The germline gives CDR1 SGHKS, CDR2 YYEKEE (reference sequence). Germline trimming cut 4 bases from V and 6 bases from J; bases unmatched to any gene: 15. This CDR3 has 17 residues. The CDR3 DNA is TGTGCCAGCAGCCCTAGTTGGGACAGAGAACATCATGAAAAACTGTTTTTT. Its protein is CASSPSWDREHHEKLFF.

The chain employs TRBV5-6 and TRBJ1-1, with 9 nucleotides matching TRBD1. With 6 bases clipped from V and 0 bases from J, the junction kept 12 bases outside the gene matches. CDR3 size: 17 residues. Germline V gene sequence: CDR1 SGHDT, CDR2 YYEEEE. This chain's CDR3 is CASTRMRQGVMNTEAFF. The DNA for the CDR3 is TGTGCCAGCACCCGGATGAGACAGGGGGTAATGAACACTGAAGCTTTCTTT.

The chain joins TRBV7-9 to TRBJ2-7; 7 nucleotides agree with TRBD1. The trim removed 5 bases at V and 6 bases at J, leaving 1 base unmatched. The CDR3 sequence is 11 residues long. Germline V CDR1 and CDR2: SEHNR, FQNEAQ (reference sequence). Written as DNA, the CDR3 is TGTGCCAGCAGCCGGGACAGCGAGCAGTACTTC. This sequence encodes CASSRDSEQYF.

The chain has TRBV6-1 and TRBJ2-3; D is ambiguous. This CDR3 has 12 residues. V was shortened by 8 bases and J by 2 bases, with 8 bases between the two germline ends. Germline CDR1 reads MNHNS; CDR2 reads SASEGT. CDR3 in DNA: TGTGCCAGCGGCGGCTTCACAGATACGCAGTATTTT. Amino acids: CASGGFTDTQYF.

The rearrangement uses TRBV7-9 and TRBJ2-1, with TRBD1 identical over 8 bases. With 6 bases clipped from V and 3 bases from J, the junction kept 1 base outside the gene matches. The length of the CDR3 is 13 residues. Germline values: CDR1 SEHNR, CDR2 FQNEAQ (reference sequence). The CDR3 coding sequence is TGTGCCAGCAGGGACAGGGTCTACAATGAGCAGTTCTTC. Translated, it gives CASRDRVYNEQFF.

The CDR3 sequence: CATRPSTGVTINTEAFF. The CDR3 DNA is TGTGCCACCAGGCCCAGCACAGGGGTTACCATAAACACTGAAGCTTTCTTT. The chain joins TRBV15 to TRBJ1-1; the match to TRBD1 covers 7 bases. Germline trimming cut 6 bases from V and 2 bases from J; bases unmatched to any gene: 15. Germline CDR1 and CDR2: LNHNV and YYDKDF (reference sequence). The CDR3 is made up of 17 amino acids.

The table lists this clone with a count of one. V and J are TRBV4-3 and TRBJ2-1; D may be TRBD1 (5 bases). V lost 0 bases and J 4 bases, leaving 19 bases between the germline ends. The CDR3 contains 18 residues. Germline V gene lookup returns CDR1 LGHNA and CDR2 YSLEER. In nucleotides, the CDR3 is TGCGCCAGCAGCCAAGAGTTGACAGTACCCGCGTCGTACAATGAGCAGTTCTTC. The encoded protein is CASSQELTVPASYNEQFF.

Here the CDR3 reads CASSSAGQTNYGYTF. DNA of the CDR3: TGTGCCAGCAGCTCAGCGGGACAGACTAACTATGGCTACACCTTC. The genes are TRBV7-9 and TRBJ1-2; 7 bases align to TRBD1. Germline CDR1 reads SEHNR; CDR2 reads FQNEAQ (reference sequence). With 4 bases clipped from V and 0 bases from J, the junction kept 5 bases outside the gene matches. This CDR3 has 15 residues.

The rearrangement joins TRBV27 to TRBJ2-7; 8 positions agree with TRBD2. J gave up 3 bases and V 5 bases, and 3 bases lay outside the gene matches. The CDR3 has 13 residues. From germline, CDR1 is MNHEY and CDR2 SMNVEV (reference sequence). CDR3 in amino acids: CASSHSGIYEQYF. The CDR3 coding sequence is TGTGCCAGCAGTCATAGCGGGATCTACGAGCAGTACTTC.

CDR3 in amino acids: CSAVTTAFYGYTF. CDR3 nucleotides: TGCAGCGCTGTGACCACGGCCTTCTATGGCTACACCTTC. The rearrangement joins TRBV29-1 to TRBJ1-2; no clear D gene. The V gene lost 7 bases and the J gene lost 4 bases, with 16 bases spanning the gap. This CDR3 is 13 amino acids long. In germline, CDR1 is SQVTM, CDR2 ANQGSEA.

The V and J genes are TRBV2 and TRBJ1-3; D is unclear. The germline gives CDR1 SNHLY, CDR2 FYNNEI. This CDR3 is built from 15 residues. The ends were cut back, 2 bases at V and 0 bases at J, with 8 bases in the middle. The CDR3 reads CASSEIRFSGNTIYF. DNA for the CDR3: TGTGCCAGCAGTGAAATCCGGTTCTCTGGAAACACCATATATTTT.

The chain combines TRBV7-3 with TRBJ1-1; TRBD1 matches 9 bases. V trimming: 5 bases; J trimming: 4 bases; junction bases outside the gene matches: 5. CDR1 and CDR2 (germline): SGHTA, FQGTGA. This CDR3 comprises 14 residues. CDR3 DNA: TGTGCCAGCAGCCAGACAGGGGGTTTCACTGAAGCTTTCTTT. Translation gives CASSQTGGFTEAFF.

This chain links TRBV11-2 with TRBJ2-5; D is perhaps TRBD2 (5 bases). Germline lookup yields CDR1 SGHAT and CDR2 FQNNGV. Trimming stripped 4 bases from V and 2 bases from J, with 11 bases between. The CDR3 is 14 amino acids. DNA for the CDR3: TGTGCCAGCAGCTCCCAGACTAAACAAGAGACCCAGTACTTC. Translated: CASSSQTKQETQYF.

CDR3 protein: CARQPITDTQYF. The CDR3 DNA reads as TGTGCGAGACAACCGATTACAGATACGCAGTATTTT. The V gene is TRBV30, the J gene TRBJ2-3; D remains unclear. The V gene's germline CDR1 is GTSNPN and CDR2 SVGIG (reference sequence). This CDR3 is built from 12 residues.

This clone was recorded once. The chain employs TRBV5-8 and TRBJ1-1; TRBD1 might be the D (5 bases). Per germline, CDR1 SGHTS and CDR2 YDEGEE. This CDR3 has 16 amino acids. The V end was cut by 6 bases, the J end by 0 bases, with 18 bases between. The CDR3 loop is CASTESPGRVNTEAFF. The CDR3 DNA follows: TGTGCCAGCACCGAGTCCCCGGGACGGGTGAACACTGAAGCTTTCTTT.

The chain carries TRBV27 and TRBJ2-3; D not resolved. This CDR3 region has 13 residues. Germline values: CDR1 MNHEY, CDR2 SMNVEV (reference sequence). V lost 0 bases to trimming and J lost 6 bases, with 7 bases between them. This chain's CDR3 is CASSLSVGDTQYF. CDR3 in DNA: TGTGCCAGCAGTTTATCTGTTGGGGATACGCAGTATTTT.

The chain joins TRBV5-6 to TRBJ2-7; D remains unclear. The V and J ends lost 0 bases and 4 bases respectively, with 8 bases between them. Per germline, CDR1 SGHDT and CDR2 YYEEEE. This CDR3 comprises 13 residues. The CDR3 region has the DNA TGTGCCAGCAGCTTGGAGTGGGGATACGAGCAGTACTTC. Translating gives CASSLEWGYEQYF.

The CDR3 protein is CASSLSVQDTNYGYTF. CDR3 coding DNA: TGTGCCAGCAGCCTCTCGGTACAGGATACTAACTATGGCTACACCTTC. The chain has TRBV7-2 and TRBJ1-2; D is perhaps TRBD1 (5 bases). Germline V gene lookup returns CDR1 SGHTA and CDR2 FQGNSA. V was clipped by 5 bases and J by 0 bases, with 16 bases between them. The CDR3 loop spans 16 amino acids.

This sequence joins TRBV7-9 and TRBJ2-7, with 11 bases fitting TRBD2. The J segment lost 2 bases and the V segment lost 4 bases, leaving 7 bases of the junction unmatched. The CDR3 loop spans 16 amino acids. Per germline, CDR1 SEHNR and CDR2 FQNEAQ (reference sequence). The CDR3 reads CASSSPTSGEPYEQYF. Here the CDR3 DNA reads TGTGCCAGCAGCTCGCCGACTAGCGGGGAACCCTACGAGCAGTACTTC. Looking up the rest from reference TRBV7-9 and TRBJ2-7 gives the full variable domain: DTGVSQNPRHKITKRGQNVTFRCDPISEHNRLYWYRQTLGQGPEFLTYFQNEAQLEKSRLLSDRFSAERPKGSFSTLEIQRTEQGDSAMYLCASSSPTSGEPYEQYFGPGTRLTVT.

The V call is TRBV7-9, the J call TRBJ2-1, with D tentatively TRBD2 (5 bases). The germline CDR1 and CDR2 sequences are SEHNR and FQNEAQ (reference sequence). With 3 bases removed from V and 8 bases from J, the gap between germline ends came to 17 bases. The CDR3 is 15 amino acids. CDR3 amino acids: CASSLEARPWDEQFF. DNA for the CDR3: TGTGCCAGCAGCTTGGAGGCGCGCCCCTGGGATGAGCAGTTCTTC.

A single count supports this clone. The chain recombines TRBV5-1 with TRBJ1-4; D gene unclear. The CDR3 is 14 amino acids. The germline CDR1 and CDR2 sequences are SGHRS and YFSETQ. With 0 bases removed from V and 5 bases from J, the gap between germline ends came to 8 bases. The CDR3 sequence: CASSLGTANEKLFF. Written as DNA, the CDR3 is TGCGCCAGCAGCTTGGGAACAGCGAATGAAAAACTGTTTTTT.